This TCR beta chain came from a study of metastatic and nonmetastatic thyroid tumors. Every patient underwent thyroid surgery untreated. TCRdb re-called the PCR reads through MiXCR. The sample comprises roughly 75,000 clones, around 13% of which are singletons, and more than 7% rests with the top ten. This clone was observed at least ten times. Germline assignment: CDR1 DFQATT and CDR2 SNEGSKA (reference sequence). Trimming left V 4 bases short and J 0 bases short, with 3 bases between. The CDR3 spans 12 residues. The sample comprised tumor tissue. V and J are TRBV20-1 and TRBJ2-2, with D unresolved. This TCR derives from a female donor with papillary thyroid cancer or a benign thyroid nodule (not recorded which). Some clones in this sample may be carry-over from other donors' samples. CDR3 coding DNA: TGCAGTGCTACAGCGAACACCGGGGAGCTGTTTTTT. Translation: CSATANTGELFF.